In this sample, the clone carrying this TCR beta chain turned up many times. The read ends 3 residues before the CDR3 terminus; that terminus is restored from the germline J gene. Looked up from germline, CDR1 is SNHLY and CDR2 is FYNNEI. CDR3 length equals 16 residues. Trimming at V came to 5 bases and at J to 5 bases, leaving 11 bases not matched to a gene. This record comes from a study of T cell clonality in common variable immunodeficiency. Some clones are missing from TCRdb's copy, which holds only in-frame ones; the method was immunoSEQ multiplex PCR. This sample comprises about 59,000 clones, none seen once only.

The sequence derives from a person aged 18 to 70 in good health. Sequences were obtained from peripheral blood mononuclear cells. This chain uses TRBV2 with TRBJ2-3; the match to TRBD1 covers 9 bases. The CDR3 DNA, read in part, is TGTGCCAGCAGTTCCAAGACAGGGGGAATCGGAGATACG. Its translation is CASSSKTGGIGDT. In full, the CDR3 reads CASSSKTGGIGDTQYF.